This T cell receptor beta chain was captured by sequencing in a study of cytomegalovirus exposure and HLA in healthy donors. The study ran its PCR with 60 Vbeta and 13 Jbeta primers. This table comes from immunoSEQ multiplex PCR, and its TCRdb copy is limited to in-frame clones, with some not included. The sample table sets out around 100,000 clones. Sequenced material: PBMCs. This TCR came from a man younger than 45 in good health and CMV-seronegative.

In DNA, the CDR3 is TGTGCCAGCAGGAGACAGGGGTGGGACACTGAAGCTTTCTTT. Translated: CASRRQGWDTEAFF. The gene calls are TRBV2 and TRBJ1-1, with TRBD1 matching over 8 bases. The V gene's germline CDR1 is SNHLY and CDR2 FYNNEI. V dropped 6 bases and J dropped 3; count of bases not matched to a gene: 6. This CDR3 spans 14 amino acids.